One T cell receptor (beta chain) is described in this entry. This receptor's antigen is unknown. No qualities accompany the bases; no much larger clone lies one base away. The record originates from a study of Graves' ophthalmopathy and Graves' hyperthyroidism (dated by TCRdb to between 2017 and 2018). For context, the study as a whole: Peripheral blood was collected before any treatment was given, at the time of initial diagnosis. The study used signatures of the TCR beta repertoire to tell Graves' ophthalmopathy apart from Graves' hyperthyroidism and to predict which patients would progress to ophthalmopathy. In total, 135 blood samples were TCR-sequenced: 43 ophthalmopathy, about 75 hyperthyroidism and approximately 17 hyperthyroidism-to-ophthalmopathy patients. To explore V-J signatures that distinguish ophthalmopathy from hyperthyroidism, a discovery set of around 100 patients was enrolled, made up of about 40 with ophthalmopathy and around 57 with stable hyperthyroidism. For independent validation, a separate cohort was made up of approximately 19 hyperthyroidism patients plus 17 patients who later progressed from hyperthyroidism to ophthalmopathy. In more than 5 hyperthyroidism patients, the T-cell repertoire of thyroid tissue was compared with the T-cell repertoire of blood. After sampling, hyperthyroidism patients received methimazole starting at 30 mg daily, and ophthalmopathy patients received high-dose intravenous methylprednisolone.

For repertoire sequencing, TCR beta CDR3 regions were amplified from RNA transcripts. The first round was an RT-PCR using HTBI primers with the Qiagen OneStep RT-PCR kit, and this first round was followed by a second-round multiplex PCR, then size selection and purification. Sequencing of the libraries was carried out on an Illumina HiSeq2000 in paired-end mode with 100 bp reads. In the paper's pipeline: SOAPnuke was used to process the reads, removing any read that contained adapters or uncalled bases, had a mean Phred below 15, or lacked an exact match to the constant primer or identifier. High-quality paired reads were merged with COPE v1.2.5. Each unique nucleotide sequence was defined as a clonotype, and clonotypes were aligned to IMGT TRB V, D and J references with MiTCR v1.1. Only V-J combinations with frequency above 0.0001 were analysed, covering over 98% of repertoires. A TCR clonal expansion and chaos score per V-J combination was defined as the ratio of F50 clonal expansion to chaos observed in the TCRdist matrix. Welch's t-statistics and random forest were used to reduce the features to 10 to 15 V-J combinations, which were then used as input to a naive Bayes classifier. The similarity between thyroid and blood repertoires was quantified using the Morisita-Horn index. TCRdb trimmed the raw reads at Q25, called clones with MiXCR and kept productive beta chains. Rows with one shared CDR3 protein collapse into an entry with the most common genes and DNA. These V and J calls originate from TCRdb's pipeline instead of the authors' own analysis. Recorded for this sample are around 600,000 distinct CDR3 sequences; roughly 39% of them occurred a single time. Roughly 3% of the sample is in the top ten clones.

Ophthalmopathy patients had moderately to severely active disease, Clinical Activity Score of at least 3, NOSPECS grade of at least 4, and disease duration under 3 months. Anyone with other autoimmune diseases, uncontrolled infections, pregnancy or lactation was excluded from the study. Diagnosis relied on clinical symptoms, serum thyroxine, TRAb, thyroid ultrasound and orbital computed tomography. PBMCs were isolated from about 10 ml of fresh peripheral blood by Ficoll-Paque density gradient centrifugation. Total RNA was extracted with Trizol reagent and quality-checked on an Agilent 2100 Bioanalyzer. The study at large found these results: No statistical method was used to set the sample size in advance, and the investigators knew which group each participant was assigned to. In validation, the model predicted ophthalmopathy progression with about 70% sensitivity and about 73% specificity; fewer than 15 predicted patients were CT-confirmed with GO in a median of approximately six months. Among expanded thyroid clonotypes with frequency above 0.001, most also showed up in blood, which suggests that blood repertoires may reflect the thyroid immune response. In cross-validation, the 13-signature model distinguished ophthalmopathy from stable hyperthyroidism with 85% to 90% sensitivity and nearly 82% specificity, and in the test set the corresponding values were roughly 80% and 76%.

Including the terminal cysteine and phenylalanine, the CDR3 comprises 14 residues. The only DNA kept is the CDR3, 42 bases in frame from the first base. Taken from the germline V gene (reference sequence), the CDR1 and CDR2 loops are SEHNR and FQNEAQ. Trimming leaves V shorter by 6 bases and J shorter by 12 bases, with the junction holding 9 bases beyond the gene matches. This chain joins TRBV7-9 to TRBJ2-1, with TRBD2 matching 12 junction bases. Sequencing was performed on peripheral blood. The TCR originated in an adult man with Graves' ophthalmopathy. The CDR3 sequence is CASSSTSGGDTQFF. The DNA sequence reads TGTGCCAGCAGTTCGACTAGCGGGGGCGATACGCAGTTCTTC.